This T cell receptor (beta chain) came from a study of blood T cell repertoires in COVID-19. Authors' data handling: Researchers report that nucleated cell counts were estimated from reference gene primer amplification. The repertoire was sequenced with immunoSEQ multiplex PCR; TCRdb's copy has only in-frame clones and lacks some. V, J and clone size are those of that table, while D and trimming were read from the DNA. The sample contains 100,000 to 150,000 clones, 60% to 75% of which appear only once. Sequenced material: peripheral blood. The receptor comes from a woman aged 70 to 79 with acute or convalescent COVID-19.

CDR3 bases: TGTGCCAGCAGCTTCAGAGACAGGGTTTTAGGCGAGCAGTACTTC. Its protein is CASSFRDRVLGEQYF. This chain joins TRBV7-9 and TRBJ2-7; 7 nucleotides agree with TRBD1. The CDR3 is made up of 15 amino acids. V lost 3 bases to trimming and J lost 6 bases; unmatched junction nucleotides: 11. The germline V gene has CDR1 SEHNR and CDR2 FQNEAQ (reference sequence). Supplemented by reference TRBV7-9 and TRBJ2-7, the full variable domain reads DTGVSQNPRHKITKRGQNVTFRCDPISEHNRLYWYRQTLGQGPEFLTYFQNEAQLEKSRLLSDRFSAERPKGSFSTLEIQRTEQGDSAMYLCASSFRDRVLGEQYFGPGTRLTVT.